This T cell receptor (beta chain) was retrieved from a study of T cell responses to AZD1222 COVID-19 vaccine (dated by TCRdb to 2020 to 2022). Some background on the complete study: TCR sequencing covered over 230 trial participants: nearly 210 given two doses of AZD1222 and about 26 given two doses of MenACWY control vaccine. Trial participants were enrolled by age into subgroups of 18-55, 56-69 and 70-plus years, and around 150, 29 and 61 TCR-sequenced participants, respectively, were included in these subgroups.

The germline V gene gives CDR1 as SNHLY and CDR2 as FYNNEI. Trimming at the junction amounts to 7 bases on V and 7 bases on J, and the germline ends lie 7 bases apart. From cysteine to phenylalanine, the CDR3 is 10 amino acids long. The sequence is cut down to CDR3 DNA, 30 bases in frame from base 1. The CDR3 regions of human TCRbeta chains were analyzed by immunosequencing. The authors' pipeline ran thus. Repertoire TCRs were checked for matches against a reference library of SARS-CoV-2-specific TCRs that had been generated using the MIRA antigen-specificity platform. Breadth meant the fraction of unique TCRs that were SARS-CoV-2-associated, whereas depth meant the fraction of total T cells that were SARS-CoV-2-associated. Using the MIRA data, every spike-specific TCR was mapped to the spike region that the TCR reacted to and assigned to either a CD4 or a CD8 class. Log10-transformed breadth and depth values were compared by one-way ANOVA with Sidak's multiple comparisons tests. TCRdb stores this immuneACCESS table with in-frame sequences only. Part of the clones is absent; in the studies checked, under half of the shortfall reflects unresolved V genes, and no reason is known for the rest. D and trimming were read from the DNA, whereas the V and J calls and clone size are those reported in that table. This sample is represented by some 110,000 clones; approximately 90% of them were singletons. Together, the top ten hold approximately 7.1% of the sample.

Of note for this clone: Its antigen is currently not known. Per-nucleotide qualities are absent, and no much larger clonotype sits a single base away.

Overall study results and their limits: Reportedly, close to half of the unique spike-specific TCRs recognized epitopes lying outside the regions that are mutated in the B.1.351 and B.1.1.7 variants. Because no day 14 peak-response samples were available, repertoires were characterized only after the peak T cell response. The whole spike protein was spanned by vaccine-associated CD4 TCRs, and dominant responses were seen in regions 160-218 and 743-854. A significant rise in spike-specific TCR breadth and depth was observed after two AZD1222 doses relative to day 0 and relative to MenACWY recipients. The 56-69-year group was small, and its depth increase did not reach significance, likely because of low power. Only five to seven AZD1222 recipients were SARS-CoV-2 seropositive at baseline, limiting conclusions about previously exposed vaccinees. Most participants were white British and females outnumbered males, and the authors suggested that clonal diversity may have been underestimated.

Read against the paper, the sample's time point label means: about 28 days (+/-7) after the second vaccine dose. AZD1222 recipients given second doses at about 4 weeks or at about 12 weeks were pooled, since spike-specific TCR depth and breadth were not found to differ between the two schedules. The vaccinee samples were drawn from two UK trials, COV001 and COV002, one of which was a single-blind randomized controlled phase 2/3 trial testing AZD1222 (ChAdOx1 nCoV-19) in healthy adults. Trial participant PBMC samples were collected at day 0 and day 28 after the second dose for TCRbeta chain sequencing.

The sequences come from peripheral blood, collected 28 days after the second AZD1222 dose. The receptor chain draws on TRBV2 and TRBJ1-2, with the D gene uncertain. The sequence was obtained from an adult who received the AZD1222 COVID-19 vaccine. The CDR3 region: CASKLSGYTF. The bases are TGTGCCAGCAAATTGAGTGGCTACACCTTC.